The sample holds a few counts of the clone carrying this T cell receptor (beta chain). Its antigen remains unidentified. These data belong to a study of cytomegalovirus exposure and HLA in healthy donors. Whole-study results and caveats: Equally common other TCR beta chains were less clonally expanded than HLA-associated ones, a later analysis found. Later analysis associated a missense DCLRE1C variant with TCR beta V- and J-gene trimming. Several of the most significant clusters appeared, in a later analysis, to be linked to common viral pathogens.

This CDR3 has 13 residues. The germline V gene encodes CDR1 SGHDT and CDR2 YYEEEE. V was trimmed by 0 bases and J by 2 bases, leaving 5 bases between them. The PCR had 60 Vbeta and 13 Jbeta primers. Method: immunoSEQ multiplex PCR; TCRdb's copy keeps in-frame clones and lacks some. This table holds some 99,000 clones, 60% to 80% found once. The sequenced sample consisted of PBMCs. This chain joins TRBV5-6 and TRBJ1-2, with D possibly being TRBD1 (5 bases). The receptor was derived from a female donor in good health and CMV-seronegative. The CDR3 region has the DNA TGTGCCAGCAGCTTGGCAGGGAACTATGGCTACACCTTC. Protein sequence: CASSLAGNYGYTF.